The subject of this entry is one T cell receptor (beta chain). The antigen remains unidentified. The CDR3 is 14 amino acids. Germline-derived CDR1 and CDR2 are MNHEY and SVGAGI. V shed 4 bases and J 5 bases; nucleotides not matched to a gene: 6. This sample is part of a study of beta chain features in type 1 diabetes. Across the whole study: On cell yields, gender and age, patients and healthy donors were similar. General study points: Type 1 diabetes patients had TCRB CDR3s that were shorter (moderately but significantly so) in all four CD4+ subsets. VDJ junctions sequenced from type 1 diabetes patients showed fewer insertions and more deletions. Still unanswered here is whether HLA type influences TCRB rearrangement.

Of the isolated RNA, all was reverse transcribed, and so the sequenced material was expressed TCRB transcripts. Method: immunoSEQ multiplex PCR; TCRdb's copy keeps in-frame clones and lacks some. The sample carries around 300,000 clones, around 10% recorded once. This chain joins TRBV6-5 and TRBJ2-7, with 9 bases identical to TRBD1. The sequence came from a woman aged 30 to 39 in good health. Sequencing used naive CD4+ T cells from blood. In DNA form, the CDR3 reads TGTGCCAGCAGTTGGACGGGACAGGGCAACGAGCAGTACTTC. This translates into CASSWTGQGNEQYF.